Described below is a single T cell receptor (beta chain) sequence and its context. What it recognizes is unknown. These data are taken from a study of beta chain features in type 1 diabetes. For the study at large: Across every sample, 100 million to 130 million sorted cells were examined in total.

CD45RO/CCR7/CD25/CD127/CD95/CD27 sorting isolated CD4+ naive, central memory, regulatory and stem cell-like memory cells. Since all of the isolated RNA was reverse transcribed, expressed TCRB transcripts were what got sequenced. Produced via immunoSEQ multiplex PCR; TCRdb's table is partial and in-frame only. The table has some 150,000 clones, over 8.5% seen once. Points from the study as a whole: The cDNA sequencing approach could over-represent high-TCR-expressing cells. Insertions were fewer and deletions more numerous at VDJ junctions in type 1 diabetes patients.

The sample was central memory CD4+ T cells from blood. The receptor was derived from a man aged 18 to 30 in good health.

DNA of the CDR3: TGTGCCAGCAGTCTGGACGGCATGAACACTGAAGCTTTCTTT. This translates into CASSLDGMNTEAFF. The chain couples TRBV6-6 to TRBJ1-1; no clear D gene. Trimming removed 5 bases from V and 0 bases from J, with 10 bases in between. CDR3 length equals 14 residues. From germline, CDR1 is MNHNY and CDR2 SVGAGI (reference sequence).